Below, 24 T cell receptor beta chains from the same sample are listed, as sequenced in a study of cytomegalovirus exposure and HLA in healthy donors. The PCR employed 60 Vbeta primers together with 13 Jbeta primers. Clones were read by immunoSEQ multiplex PCR, and TCRdb kept only the in-frame ones, dropping some. The repertoire holds roughly 71,000 clones, with 60% to 65% as singletons. The sequenced sample consisted of PBMCs. The receptor source for this set is a man younger than 45 in good health and CMV-seronegative.

The rearrangement links TRBV2 to TRBJ2-5; possible D gene TRBD1, 5 bases. Deletions cut 0 bases from V and 5 bases from J, with 13 bases between. This CDR3 contains 15 residues. The germline V gene has CDR1 SNHLY and CDR2 FYNNEI. The CDR3 DNA is TGTGCCAGCAGTGAAGCGCTCGGACATCGGGAGACCCAGTACTTC. It is translated as CASSEALGHRETQYF.

This clone has a handful of counts. The CDR3 sequence is CASRWTGNSPLHF. The CDR3 DNA is TGTGCCAGCAGGTGGACAGGGAATTCACCCCTCCACTTT. The V call is TRBV6-5, the J call TRBJ1-6, with 8 bases aligning to TRBD1. This CDR3 contains 13 residues. Germline lookup yields CDR1 MNHEY and CDR2 SVGAGI. V gave up 6 bases and J gave up 7 bases; unmatched junction bases: 2.

This clone came up a few times. The chain couples TRBV10-3 to TRBJ2-7, with TRBD1 matching over 12 bases. Trimming at V came to 11 bases and at J to 5 bases, leaving 7 bases not matched to a gene. The CDR3 runs 13 residues. Germline-derived CDR1 and CDR2 are ENHRY and SYGVKD. Here the CDR3 reads CAVGTGGFDEQYF. Here the CDR3 DNA reads TGTGCCGTCGGGACAGGGGGCTTCGACGAGCAGTACTTC.

This clone was counted a single time. V is TRBV2 and J is TRBJ1-2, with 12 bases that match TRBD1. Losses at the gene ends were 6 bases for V and 8 bases for J; bases not matched to a gene: 10. This CDR3 has 15 amino acids. Looked up from germline, CDR1 is SNHLY and CDR2 is FYNNEI. The chain's CDR3 is CASRDPGQGALGYTF. CDR3 nucleotides: TGTGCCAGCAGGGATCCGGGACAGGGGGCATTGGGCTACACCTTC.

This clone was seen a few times. The rearrangement uses TRBV6-5 and TRBJ2-5; a possible D gene is TRBD2 (6 bases). With 6 bases removed from V and 4 bases from J, the gap between germline ends came to 15 bases. Germline lookup yields CDR1 MNHEY and CDR2 SVGAGI. CDR3 length: 14 residues. Here the CDR3 reads CASSWTTRGETQYF. CDR3 DNA: TGTGCCAGCAGCTGGACGACTAGGGGAGAGACCCAGTACTTC.

The V gene is TRBV6-6, the J gene TRBJ1-5; TRBD1 might be the D (5 bases). This CDR3 is 16 amino acids long. Germline values: CDR1 MNHNY, CDR2 SVGAGI (reference sequence). V lost 4 bases to trimming and J lost 1 base, with 14 bases between them. The CDR3, as DNA: TGTGCCAGCAGTTTAAGCCAGGGAAGGAGCAATCAGCCCCAGCATTTT. This encodes CASSLSQGRSNQPQHF.

V is TRBV19 and J is TRBJ2-1, with a possible D match to TRBD2 (5 bases). V was shortened by 2 bases and J by 10 bases, with 9 bases between the two germline ends. This CDR3 has 12 residues. The germline gives CDR1 LNHDA, CDR2 SQIVND (reference sequence). The DNA for the CDR3 is TGTGCCAGTAGTATACCTTGGAGGGAGCAGTTCTTC. As protein: CASSIPWREQFF.

The chain combines TRBV6-6 with TRBJ1-2; perhaps TRBD1 as D (5 bases). V dropped 6 bases and J dropped 3 bases, with 8 bases sitting between them. Germline V gives CDR1 MNHNY, CDR2 SVGAGI (reference sequence). There are 12 residues in the CDR3. Here the CDR3 reads CASRDNDYGYTF. Written as DNA, the CDR3 is TGTGCCAGCAGGGACAATGACTATGGCTACACCTTC.

The chain couples TRBV4-1 to TRBJ2-3; 11 bases match TRBD2. The CDR3 loop spans 16 amino acids. Germline V gene sequence: CDR1 MGHRA, CDR2 YSYEKL. The ends lost 1 base at V and 2 bases at J; junction bases unmatched: 2. The CDR3 loop is CASSQASGGYTDTQYF. The CDR3 bases are TGCGCCAGCAGCCAAGCTAGCGGGGGGTACACAGATACGCAGTATTTT.

The chain carries TRBV7-8 and TRBJ1-4, with 12 bases identical to TRBD1. Germline CDR1 is SGHVS and CDR2 is FQNEAQ. The CDR3 loop spans 15 amino acids. The junction had 5 bases not matched to a gene; V was cut back by 6 bases and J by 6 bases. The CDR3 loop reads CASRSGTGGDEKLFF. CDR3 in DNA: TGTGCCAGCAGATCCGGGACAGGGGGCGATGAAAAACTGTTTTTT.

The rearrangement joins TRBV11-2 to TRBJ1-3; the D is unclear. With 5 bases removed from V and 4 bases from J, the gap between germline ends came to 12 bases. This CDR3 region has 14 residues. CDR1 SGHAT and CDR2 FQNNGV come from the germline V gene. The CDR3 coding sequence is TGTGCCAGCAGCCCAGGCGCCAACGGAAACACCATATATTTT. It encodes CASSPGANGNTIYF. The full variable domain, rest sourced from reference TRBV11-2 and TRBJ1-3, is EAGVAQSPRYKIIEKRQSVAFWCNPISGHATLYWYQQILGQGPKLLIQFQNNGVVDDSQLPKDRFSAERLKGVDSTLKIQPAKLEDSAVYLCASSPGANGNTIYFGEGSWLTVV.

The chain employs TRBV7-9 and TRBJ2-5; maybe TRBD2 (5 bases). Germline-derived CDR1 and CDR2 are SEHNR and FQNEAQ (reference sequence). Trimming took 2 bases from V and 4 from J, leaving 14 bases between them. This CDR3 is built from 15 residues. The CDR3 loop reads CASSLRTAGRETQYF. Written as DNA, the CDR3 is TGTGCCAGCAGCTTAAGGACTGCGGGTCGAGAGACCCAGTACTTC.

This chain links TRBV6-5 with TRBJ2-3, with D possibly being TRBD2 (7 bases). The CDR3 is 16 amino acids. V lost 2 bases to trimming and J lost 5 bases, with 17 bases between them. CDR1 is MNHEY, CDR2 SVGAGI, per germline. The CDR3: CASSYGFEGGGDTQYF. Written as DNA, the CDR3 is TGTGCCAGCAGTTACGGATTCGAGGGGGGGGGAGATACGCAGTATTTT.

The genes are TRBV6-6 and TRBJ1-1; 7 bases are shared with TRBD1. V trimming: 7 bases; J trimming: 7 bases; junction bases outside the gene matches: 6. The CDR3 consists of 12 residues. Per the germline V gene, CDR1 is MNHNY and CDR2 is SVGAGI (reference sequence). Here the CDR3 reads CASIAWDSEAFF. CDR3 coding DNA: TGTGCCAGCATCGCGTGGGACAGTGAAGCTTTCTTT.

The V gene is TRBV30, the J gene TRBJ2-7, with unresolved D. V was clipped by 0 bases and J by 6 bases, with 6 bases between them. The CDR3 has 11 residues. Looked up from germline, CDR1 is GTSNPN and CDR2 is SVGIG (reference sequence). The CDR3 protein is CAWSVLSEQYF. The CDR3 DNA reads as TGTGCCTGGAGTGTACTTTCCGAGCAGTACTTC. The full variable domain, in which reference TRBV30 and TRBJ2-7 provide the parts outside the CDR3, is SQTIHQWPATLVQPVGSPLSLECTVEGTSNPNLYWYRQAAGRGLQLLFYSVGIGQISSEVPQNLSASRPQDRQFILSSKKLLLSDSGFYLCAWSVLSEQYFGPGTRLTVT.

A remark on this clone: The junction and the germline gene differ at one end; a read error may be behind it. The CDR3 protein is CAGRTGSNEKLFF. The CDR3 DNA is TGTGCCGGCAGGACGGGAAGTAATGAAAAACTGTTTTTT. The V call is TRBV2, the J call TRBJ1-4; D uncertain. Germline CDR1 reads SNHLY; CDR2 reads FYNNEI. The CDR3 sequence is 13 residues long.

The V gene is TRBV28, the J gene TRBJ2-1; 7 bases match TRBD2. This CDR3 has 19 amino acids. V gave up 7 bases and J gave up 2 bases; unmatched junction bases: 20. Per germline, CDR1 MDHEN and CDR2 SYDVKM. In nucleotides, the CDR3 is TGTGCCAGCACCAACCCTCGTTCTGGGGGGGTACCTCCCTACAATGAGCAGTTCTTC. The encoded protein is CASTNPRSGGVPPYNEQFF.

This clone was found a few times. V gene TRBV27 combines with J gene TRBJ2-7; D is uncertain. Trimming took 8 bases from V and 4 from J, leaving 12 bases between them. Per the germline V gene, CDR1 is MNHEY and CDR2 is SMNVEV (reference sequence). The CDR3 totals 12 residues. CDR3 sequence reads: CASQNQNYEQYF. CDR3 sequence (DNA): TGTGCCAGCCAAAATCAGAATTACGAGCAGTACTTC.

This chain joins TRBV11-2 and TRBJ2-5; no definite D call. The CDR3 totals 15 residues. The V and J ends lost 5 bases and 2 bases respectively, with 15 bases between them. Germline lookup yields CDR1 SGHAT and CDR2 FQNNGV. CDR3 nucleotides: TGTGCCAGCAGCCTCCATGCGGTGAGTCAAGAGACCCAGTACTTC. Translated, it gives CASSLHAVSQETQYF.

The chain is built from TRBV6-1 and TRBJ2-3, with 7 bases aligning to TRBD1. V lost 6 bases to trimming and J lost 0 bases; unmatched junction nucleotides: 6. In germline, CDR1 is MNHNS, CDR2 SASEGT. CDR3 length: 15 amino acids. The CDR3 sequence is CASRPMTGSTDTQYF. Written as DNA, the CDR3 is TGTGCCAGCAGGCCGATGACAGGGAGCACAGATACGCAGTATTTT.

The V and J genes are TRBV5-1 and TRBJ2-5; maybe TRBD1 (6 bases). Trimming pared 0 bases from V and 3 bases from J, leaving 12 bases between. Germline CDR1 is SGHRS and CDR2 is YFSETQ. This CDR3 is 15 amino acids long. The CDR3 coding sequence is TGCGCCAGCAGCTTGGGCAGGGACAAGGAAGAGACCCAGTACTTC. It yields the protein CASSLGRDKEETQYF.

This clone has only a few counts. The CDR3 here is CASSPLGADLEAFF. For the CDR3, the DNA is TGTGCCAGCTCACCACTAGGGGCAGATCTCGAAGCTTTCTTT. The rearrangement joins TRBV18 to TRBJ1-1; the D gene is possibly TRBD1 (5 bases). This CDR3 has 14 residues. V was trimmed by 1 base and J by 8 bases, leaving 14 bases between them. Germline CDR1 is KGHSH and CDR2 is LQKENI.

The genes are TRBV6-5 and TRBJ2-1; 9 positions match TRBD2. The CDR3 runs 14 residues. Germline loops: CDR1 MNHEY, CDR2 SVGAGI. J lost 4 bases, V lost 6 bases, and 4 bases had no gene match. The CDR3 loop is CASSLAGRYNEQFF. The CDR3 DNA reads TGTGCCAGCAGCCTAGCGGGGAGGTACAATGAGCAGTTCTTC.

The chain uses TRBV2 and TRBJ2-3, with a weak D call TRBD2 (5 bases). This CDR3 is built from 16 residues. CDR1 SNHLY and CDR2 FYNNEI come from the germline V gene. Trimming shortened V by 0 bases and J by 1 base, and 11 bases separated the two germline ends. The CDR3 spells CASSEASLAGTDTQYF. The CDR3, as DNA: TGTGCCAGCAGTGAAGCGAGTCTAGCTGGCACAGATACGCAGTATTTT.